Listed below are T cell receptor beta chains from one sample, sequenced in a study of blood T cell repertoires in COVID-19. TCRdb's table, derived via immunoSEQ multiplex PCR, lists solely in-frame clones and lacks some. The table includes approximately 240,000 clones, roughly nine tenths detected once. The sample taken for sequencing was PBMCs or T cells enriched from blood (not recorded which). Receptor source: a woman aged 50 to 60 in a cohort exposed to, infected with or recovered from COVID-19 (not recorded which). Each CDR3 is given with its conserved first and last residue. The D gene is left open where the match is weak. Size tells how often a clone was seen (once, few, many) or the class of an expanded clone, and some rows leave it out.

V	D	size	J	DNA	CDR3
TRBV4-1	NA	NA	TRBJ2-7	TGCGCCAGCAGCCAGTCGAACAGGGTTTCCTACGAGCAGTACTTC	CASSQSNRVSYEQYF
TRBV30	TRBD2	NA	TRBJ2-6	TGTGCCTGGAACGGCGGGGGGGCCTCTGGGGCCAACGTCCTGACTTTC	CAWNGGGASGANVLTF
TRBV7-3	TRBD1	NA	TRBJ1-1	TGTGCCAGCAGCCAGGGGGCCCGCACTGAAGCTTTCTTT	CASSQGARTEAFF
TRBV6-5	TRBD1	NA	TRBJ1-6	TGTGCCAGCAGGTCTACCGGGACAGAAAATTCACCCCTCCACTTT	CASRSTGTENSPLHF
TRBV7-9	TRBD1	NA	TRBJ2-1	TGTGCCAGCATCAGGGGGAGCTCCTACAATGAGCAGTTCTTC	CASIRGSSYNEQFF
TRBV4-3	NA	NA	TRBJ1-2	TGCGCCAGCAGCCAAGATCGTGGAGGGGACTACACCTTC	CASSQDRGGDYTF
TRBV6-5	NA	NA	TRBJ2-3	TGTGCCAGCAGGGCCGCTAGCACAGATACGCAGTATTTT	CASRAASTDTQYF
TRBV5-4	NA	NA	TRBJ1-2	TGTGCCAGCAGCTTAAGGGGCCAGAACTATGGCTACACCTTC	CASSLRGQNYGYTF
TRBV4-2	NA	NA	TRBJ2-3	TGTGCCAGCAGCCAAGATACGGGGGTAAGCACAGATACGCAGTATTTT	CASSQDTGVSTDTQYF
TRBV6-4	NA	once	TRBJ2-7	TGTGCCAGCAGTCTATCACAGGGACACGAGCAGTACTTC	CASSLSQGHEQYF
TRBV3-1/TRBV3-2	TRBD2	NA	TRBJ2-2	TGTGCCAGCAGCCAAGATGCGGGGGGGCCCGGGGAGCTGTTTTTT	CASSQDAGGPGELFF
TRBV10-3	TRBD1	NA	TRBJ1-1	TGTGCCATCAGCGAGGGACAGGGTAACACTGAAGCTTTCTTT	CAISEGQGNTEAFF
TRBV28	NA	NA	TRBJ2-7	TGTGCCAGCAGTTTGGGCGGAGGCGGATACTCCTACGAGCAGTACTTC	CASSLGGGGYSYEQYF
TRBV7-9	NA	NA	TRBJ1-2	TGTGCCAGCAGCTTAGGTGAGGGTAATGGCTACACCTTC	CASSLGEGNGYTF
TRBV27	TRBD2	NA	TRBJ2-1	TGTGCCAGCAGACGGGCCGGGGGGGTTGAGCAGTTCTTC	CASRRAGGVEQFF
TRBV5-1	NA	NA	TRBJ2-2	TGCGCCAGCAGCTTGTTTGGCGGGGAAAACACCGGGGAGCTGTTTTTT	CASSLFGGENTGELFF
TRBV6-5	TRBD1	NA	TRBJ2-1	TGTGCCAGCAGGAGGGACAGGGGGCCGGATGAGCAGTTCTTC	CASRRDRGPDEQFF
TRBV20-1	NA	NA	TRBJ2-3	TGCAGTGCTAGTTCGCAGGGCTGGGATACGCAGTATTTT	CSASSQGWDTQYF
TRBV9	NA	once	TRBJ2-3	TGTGCCAGCAGGGCCGGGGGCACAGATACGCAGTATTTT	CASRAGGTDTQYF
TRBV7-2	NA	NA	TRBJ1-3	TGTGCCAGCAGCTTACGGGGTCCCTCTGGAAACACCATATATTTT	CASSLRGPSGNTIYF
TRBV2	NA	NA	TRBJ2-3	TGTGCCAGCCTTAGGACAGCTTATGCAGATACGCAGTATTTT	CASLRTAYADTQYF
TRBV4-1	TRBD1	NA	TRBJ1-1	TGCGCCAGCAGCCATCCCGGACAGGGCACTGAAGCTTTCTTT	CASSHPGQGTEAFF
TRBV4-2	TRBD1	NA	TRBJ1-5	TGTGCCAGCAGCCAAGATTGGACAGGGGAGTATAGCAATCAGCCCCAGCATTTT	CASSQDWTGEYSNQPQHF
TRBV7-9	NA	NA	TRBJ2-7	TGTGCCAGCTCCGATTCCGGAACGGGTAGAGAGCAGTACTTC	CASSDSGTGREQYF
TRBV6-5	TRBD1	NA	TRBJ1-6	TGTGCCAGCAGCGAGCTCACAGGGGGGGATTCACCCCTCCACTTT	CASSELTGGDSPLHF
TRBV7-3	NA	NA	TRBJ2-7	TGTGCCAGCAGCACCTGGCACGAGCAGTACTTC	CASSTWHEQYF
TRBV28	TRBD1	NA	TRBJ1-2	TGTGCCAGCAGTCTCACGGCCGGGACAGGGAATAACTATGGCTACACCTTC	CASSLTAGTGNNYGYTF
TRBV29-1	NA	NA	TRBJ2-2	TGCAGCGCAGTACAGGGTAACCGGGAGCTGTTTTTT	CSAVQGNRELFF
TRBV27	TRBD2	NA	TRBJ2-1	TGTGCCAGCGCGGGGGGCTCCTACAATGAGCAGTTCTTC	CASAGGSYNEQFF
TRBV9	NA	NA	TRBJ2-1	TGTGCCAGCACCCCAGTCGAGGGCCGATACAATGAGCAGTTCTTC	CASTPVEGRYNEQFF
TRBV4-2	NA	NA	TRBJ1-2	TGTGCCAGCAGCCAGGCTCAGGGGTATGGCTACACCTTC	CASSQAQGYGYTF
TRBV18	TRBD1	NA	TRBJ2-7	TGTGCCAGCTCACCTCGACAGGGCCCCTACGAGCAGTACTTC	CASSPRQGPYEQYF
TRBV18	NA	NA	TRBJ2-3	TGTGCCAGCTCTAGGGAGCTCACAGATACGCAGTATTTT	CASSRELTDTQYF
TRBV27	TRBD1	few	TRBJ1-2	TGTGCCAGCAGTACAGGGGGAGTGGGCGACGGGTCGAAGGACTACACCTTC	CASSTGGVGDGSKDYTF
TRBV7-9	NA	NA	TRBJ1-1	TGTGCCAGCAGTTATCAGGGAATAACTGAAGCTTTCTTT	CASSYQGITEAFF
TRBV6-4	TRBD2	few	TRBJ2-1	TGTGCCACCTCCCTCCGGGGGGGCTCCTACAATGAGCAGTTCTTC	CATSLRGGSYNEQFF
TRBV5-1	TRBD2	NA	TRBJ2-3	TGCGCCAGCAGCTCAACTAGCGGAGCTCGCACAGATACGCAGTATTTT	CASSSTSGARTDTQYF
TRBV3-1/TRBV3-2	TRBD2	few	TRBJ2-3	TGTGCCAGCAGCCAAGGGACAGCGGGGGGACAAGATACGCAGTATTTT	CASSQGTAGGQDTQYF
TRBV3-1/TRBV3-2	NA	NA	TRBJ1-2	TGTGCCAGCAGCCAAAGTTTGTGGGCAGACTATGGCTACACCTTC	CASSQSLWADYGYTF
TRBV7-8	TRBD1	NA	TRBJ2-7	TGTGCCAGCAGCTTTACAGGGGTGGGCGAGCAGTACTTC	CASSFTGVGEQYF
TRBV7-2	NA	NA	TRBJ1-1	TGTGCCAGCAAATCTCCCCGTCGAGGGAACACTGAAGCTTTCTTT	CASKSPRRGNTEAFF
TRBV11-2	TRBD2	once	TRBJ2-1	TGTGCCAGCAGCTTGACACTAGCGGGGGCAAACAATGAGCAGTTCTTC	CASSLTLAGANNEQFF